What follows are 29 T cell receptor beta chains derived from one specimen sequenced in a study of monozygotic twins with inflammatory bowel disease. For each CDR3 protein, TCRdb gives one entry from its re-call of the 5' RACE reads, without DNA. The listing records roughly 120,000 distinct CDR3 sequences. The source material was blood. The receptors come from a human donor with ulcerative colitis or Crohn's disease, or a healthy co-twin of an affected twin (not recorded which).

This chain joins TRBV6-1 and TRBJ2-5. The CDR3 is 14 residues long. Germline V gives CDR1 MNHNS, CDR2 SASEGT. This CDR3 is CASSESGQTETQYF.

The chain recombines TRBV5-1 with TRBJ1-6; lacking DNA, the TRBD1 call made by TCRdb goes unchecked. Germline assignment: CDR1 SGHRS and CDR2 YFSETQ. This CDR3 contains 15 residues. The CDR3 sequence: CASSLSGGNNSPLHF.

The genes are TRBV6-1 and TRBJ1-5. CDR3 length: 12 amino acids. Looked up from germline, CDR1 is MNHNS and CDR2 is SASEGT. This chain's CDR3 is CASSERDLPQHF.

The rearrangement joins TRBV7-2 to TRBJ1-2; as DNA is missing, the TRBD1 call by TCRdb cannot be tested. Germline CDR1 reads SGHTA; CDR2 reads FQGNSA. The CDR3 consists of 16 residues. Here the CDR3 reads CASSVDGGASNYGYTF.

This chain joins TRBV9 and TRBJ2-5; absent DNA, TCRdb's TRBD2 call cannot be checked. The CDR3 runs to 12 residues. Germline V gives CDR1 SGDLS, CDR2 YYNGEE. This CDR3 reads CASSIPRESQYF.

The CDR3 here is CASSYSASAANEKLFF. V and J are TRBV6-5 and TRBJ1-4. There are 16 residues in the CDR3. The germline V gene encodes CDR1 MNHEY and CDR2 SVGAGI.

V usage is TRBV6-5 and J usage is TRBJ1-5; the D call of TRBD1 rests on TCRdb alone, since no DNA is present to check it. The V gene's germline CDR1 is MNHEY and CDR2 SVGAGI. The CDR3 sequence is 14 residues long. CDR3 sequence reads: CASSYLAGNQPQHF.

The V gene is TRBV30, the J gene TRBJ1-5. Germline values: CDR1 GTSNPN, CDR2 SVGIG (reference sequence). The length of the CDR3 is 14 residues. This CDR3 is CAWTSEGYNQPQHF.

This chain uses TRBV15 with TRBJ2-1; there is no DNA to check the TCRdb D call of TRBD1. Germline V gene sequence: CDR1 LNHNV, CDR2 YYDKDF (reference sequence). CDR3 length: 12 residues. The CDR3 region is CATSRDGQEQFF.

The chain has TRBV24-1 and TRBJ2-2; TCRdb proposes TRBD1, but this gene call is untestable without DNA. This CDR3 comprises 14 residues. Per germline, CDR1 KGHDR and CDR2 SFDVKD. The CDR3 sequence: CATSGQGATGELFF.

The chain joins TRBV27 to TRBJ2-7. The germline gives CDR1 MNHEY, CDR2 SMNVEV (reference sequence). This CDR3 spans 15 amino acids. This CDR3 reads CASSFVTSESYEQYF.

The CDR3 loop is CASSFSSNQPQHF. The chain recombines TRBV6-1 with TRBJ1-5. This CDR3 is built from 13 residues. CDR1 is MNHNS, CDR2 SASEGT, per germline.

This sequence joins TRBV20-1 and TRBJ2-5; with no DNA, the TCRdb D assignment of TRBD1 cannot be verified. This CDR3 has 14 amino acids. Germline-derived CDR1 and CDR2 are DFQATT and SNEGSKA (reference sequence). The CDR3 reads CSARIQGEGETQYF.

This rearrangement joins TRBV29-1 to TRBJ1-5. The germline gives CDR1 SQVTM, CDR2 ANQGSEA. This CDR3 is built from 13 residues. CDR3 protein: CSVEGEGNQPQHF.

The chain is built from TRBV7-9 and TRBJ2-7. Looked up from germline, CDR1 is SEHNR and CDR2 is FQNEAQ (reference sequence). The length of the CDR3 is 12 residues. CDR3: CASSLNGYEQYF.

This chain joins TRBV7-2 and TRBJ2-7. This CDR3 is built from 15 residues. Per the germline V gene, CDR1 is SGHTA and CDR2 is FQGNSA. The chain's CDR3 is CASSPRSLGSYEQYF.

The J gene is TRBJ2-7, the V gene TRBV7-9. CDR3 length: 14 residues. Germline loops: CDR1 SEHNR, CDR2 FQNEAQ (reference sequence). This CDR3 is CASSLSGGSYEQYF.

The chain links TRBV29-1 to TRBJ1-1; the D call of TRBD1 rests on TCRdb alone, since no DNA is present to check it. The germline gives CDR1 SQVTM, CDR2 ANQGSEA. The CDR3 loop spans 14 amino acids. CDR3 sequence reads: CSVEDSGLNTEAFF.

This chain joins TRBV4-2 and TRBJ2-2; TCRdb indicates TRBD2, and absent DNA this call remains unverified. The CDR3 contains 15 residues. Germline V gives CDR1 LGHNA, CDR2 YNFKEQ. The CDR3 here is CASRTSGGNTGELFF.

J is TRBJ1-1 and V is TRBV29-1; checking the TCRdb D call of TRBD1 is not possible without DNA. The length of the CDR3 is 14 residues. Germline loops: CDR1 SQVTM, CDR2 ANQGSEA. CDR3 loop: CSVVDSWTNTEAFF.

The CDR3 loop is CASSFVQGLEFNEQFF. This rearrangement joins TRBV7-2 to TRBJ2-1; the D call from TCRdb, TRBD2, cannot be confirmed without DNA. Per the germline V gene, CDR1 is SGHTA and CDR2 is FQGNSA. This CDR3 spans 16 amino acids.

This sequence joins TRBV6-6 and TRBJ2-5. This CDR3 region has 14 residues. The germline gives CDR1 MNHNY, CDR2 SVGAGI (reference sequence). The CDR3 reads CASSYIGSQETQYF.

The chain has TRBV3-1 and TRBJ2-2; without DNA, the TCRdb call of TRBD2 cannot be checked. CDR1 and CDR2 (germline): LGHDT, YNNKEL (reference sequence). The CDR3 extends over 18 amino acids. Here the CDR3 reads CASSQEGISGMDTGELFF.

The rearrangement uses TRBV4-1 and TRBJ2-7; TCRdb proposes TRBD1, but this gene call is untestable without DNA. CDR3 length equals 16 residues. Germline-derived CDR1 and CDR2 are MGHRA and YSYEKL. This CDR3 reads CASSLNRGPSSYEQYF.

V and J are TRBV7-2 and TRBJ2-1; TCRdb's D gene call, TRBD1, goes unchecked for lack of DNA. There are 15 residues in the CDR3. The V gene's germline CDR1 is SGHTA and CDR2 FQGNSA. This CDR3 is CASSPDRGRYNEQFF.

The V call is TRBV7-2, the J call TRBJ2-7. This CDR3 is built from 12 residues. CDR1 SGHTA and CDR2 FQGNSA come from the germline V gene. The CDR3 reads CASSLAQGEQYF. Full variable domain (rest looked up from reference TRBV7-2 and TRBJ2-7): GAGVSQSPSNKVTEKGKDVELRCDPISGHTALYWYRQSLGQGLEFLIYFQGNSAPDKSGLPSDRFSAERTGGSVSTLTIQRTQQEDSAVYLCASSLAQGEQYFGPGTRLTVT.

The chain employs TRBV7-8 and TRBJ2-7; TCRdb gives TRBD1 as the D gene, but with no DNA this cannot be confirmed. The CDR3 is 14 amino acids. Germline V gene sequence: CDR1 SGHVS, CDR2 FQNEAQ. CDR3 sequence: CASSSGQTTYEQYF.

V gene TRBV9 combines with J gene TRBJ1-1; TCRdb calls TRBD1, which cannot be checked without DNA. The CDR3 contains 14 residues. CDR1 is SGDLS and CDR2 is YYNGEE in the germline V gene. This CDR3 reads CASSPVGRNTEAFF.

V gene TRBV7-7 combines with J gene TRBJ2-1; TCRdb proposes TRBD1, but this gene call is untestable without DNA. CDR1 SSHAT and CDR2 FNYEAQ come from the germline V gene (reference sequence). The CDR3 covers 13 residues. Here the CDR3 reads CASSPGPYNEQFF.